This record looks at one T cell receptor beta chain sequence and its context. This entry comes from a study of cytomegalovirus exposure and HLA in healthy donors. There are 15 residues in the CDR3. Germline V gene data show CDR1 as MNHEY and CDR2 as SVGAGI. The V and J ends lost 8 bases and 4 bases, in that order; junction bases with no gene match: 11. Researchers ran the PCR with 60 Vbeta and 13 Jbeta primers. Some clones are missing from TCRdb's copy, which holds only in-frame ones; the method was immunoSEQ multiplex PCR. The sample consists of about 98,000 clones, around 67% of them appearing once.

The clonotype was recovered from a man in his fifties in good health and CMV-seronegative. This rearrangement joins TRBV6-5 to TRBJ2-5; 9 nucleotides match TRBD2. The sample was PBMCs. CDR3 region: CASSRTGTSRETQYF. In nucleotides, the CDR3 is TGTGCCAGCTCTAGAACCGGGACTAGCCGAGAGACCCAGTACTTC.